Listed below are T cell receptor beta chains from one sample, sequenced in a study of control samples from healthy donors and cancer patients. The table came from immunoSEQ multiplex PCR; TCRdb's copy has only in-frame clones and leaves some out. The profile covers about 140,000 clones, with less than 90% appearing a single time and roughly 8.4% taken by the ten largest. The sequenced sample was blood. Receptor source: a woman aged 30 to 39 in good health. CDR3s include the opening cysteine and the closing phenylalanine or tryptophan. A D gene is named only where the DNA matches it firmly. Clone size, where shown, is once, few, many, or a class for clones that have expanded.

D	size	V	J	DNA	CDR3
-	-	TRBV2	TRBJ2-2	TGTGCCAGCATCCTAGTACGGGGCACCGGGGAGCTGTTTTTT	CASILVRGTGELFF
TRBD2	once	TRBV9	TRBJ2-2	TGTGCCAGCAGCTATGGGACTAGCGGGACCGGGGAGCTGTTTTTT	CASSYGTSGTGELFF
-	once	TRBV5-1	TRBJ2-1	TGCGCCAGCAGGGAGAAGGCCTACAATGAGCAGTTCTTC	CASREKAYNEQFF
-	-	TRBV5-8	TRBJ1-4	TGTGCCAGCAGCTTGGGACAGGATCGAACTAATGAAAAACTGTTTTTT	CASSLGQDRTNEKLFF
TRBD1	few	TRBV28	TRBJ1-2	TGTGCCAGCAGCCGCACCGGGACAGCAGGAGTCTATGGCTACACCTTC	CASSRTGTAGVYGYTF
-	-	TRBV29-1	TRBJ2-2	TGCAGCGTTGAACCCCGTAGATCCGGGGAGCTGTTTTTT	CSVEPRRSGELFF
-	-	TRBV28	TRBJ1-2	TGTGCCAGCACCCTTGGGGGGGGCTACTATGGCTACACCTTC	CASTLGGGYYGYTF
-	once	TRBV14	TRBJ1-6	TGTGCCAGCAGCCAATTGGCCGGGATCGGGTCCTATAATTCACCCCTCCACTTT	CASSQLAGIGSYNSPLHF
TRBD2	-	TRBV7-3	TRBJ2-1	TGTGCCAGCAGCTTAACGTTCCCAGGACTAGCGGGAGTGAGCAATGAGCAGTTCTTC	CASSLTFPGLAGVSNEQFF
-	-	TRBV2	TRBJ1-6	TGTGCCAGCAGTGGAGGGGAAGGATCACCCCTCCACTTT	CASSGGEGSPLHF
TRBD2	-	TRBV9	TRBJ2-7	TGTGCCAGCAGCGTAGCGGGAGGTGCAGCCGAGCAGTACTTC	CASSVAGGAAEQYF
-	-	TRBV16	TRBJ2-2	TGTGCCAGCAGCCAATCCCTGCCCGCACAGGGCGCCGGGGAGCTGTTTTTT	CASSQSLPAQGAGELFF
TRBD1	-	TRBV18	TRBJ1-5	TGTGCCAGCTCCCGGACAGGCGATGGCAATCAGCCCCAGCATTTT	CASSRTGDGNQPQHF
TRBD1	-	TRBV11-2	TRBJ1-1	TGTGCCAGCAGCGGGGACAGGGAACGCTCCACTGAAGCTTTCTTT	CASSGDRERSTEAFF
-	-	TRBV9	TRBJ2-3	TGTGCCAGCAGCCCCCAAATCGACTCCCACACAGATACGCAGTATTTT	CASSPQIDSHTDTQYF
-	-	TRBV18	TRBJ1-1	TGTGCCAGCTCCGAACATGAAGCTTTCTTT	CASSEHEAFF
-	-	TRBV5-4	TRBJ2-1	TGTGCCAGCAGCTTGGAAGCTAGCGTCAATGAGCAGTTCTTC	CASSLEASVNEQFF
-	-	TRBV2	TRBJ1-2	TGTGCCAGCAAACTGGGCAGGGAGTCTTTTAACTATGGCTACACCTTC	CASKLGRESFNYGYTF
-	once	TRBV10-2	TRBJ2-7	TGCGCCAGCTCGCGGCCTGGGGAGCAGTACTTC	CASSRPGEQYF
-	-	TRBV6-5	TRBJ2-3	TGTGCCAGCAGGGTCAGGTCTAGCACAGATACGCAGTATTTT	CASRVRSSTDTQYF
-	-	TRBV5-1	TRBJ2-3	TGCGCCAGCAGCTTGGGCGGGCAGGGGAGAGATACGCAGTATTTT	CASSLGGQGRDTQYF
-	-	TRBV7-2	TRBJ1-2	TGTGCCAGCAGCTCAAAGCAAGGGGCTTATTATGGCTACACCTTC	CASSSKQGAYYGYTF
-	few	TRBV20-1	TRBJ2-2	TGCAGTGCTAGTTCACTTATCACCGGGGAGCTGTTTTTT	CSASSLITGELFF
TRBD2	-	TRBV30	TRBJ2-1	TGTGCCTGGAGTGCGGAGCGGGACTCCTACAATGAGCAGTTCTTC	CAWSAERDSYNEQFF
TRBD1	-	TRBV2	TRBJ1-2	TGTGCCAGCAGCTTTGGACAGGGAGGTGAAGGCTACACCTTC	CASSFGQGGEGYTF
TRBD1	-	TRBV5-1	TRBJ2-1	TGCGCCAGCAGCCTACGGACAGGGCTCTACAATGAGCAGTTCTTC	CASSLRTGLYNEQFF
-	-	TRBV6-5	TRBJ2-3	TGTGCCAGCAGTTACGGGCGAGCGACTAGCACAGATACGCAGTATTTT	CASSYGRATSTDTQYF
-	once	TRBV5-1	TRBJ2-3	TGCGCCAGCAGCTTGGAGTGGTCAGGAGGCACAGATACGCAGTATTTT	CASSLEWSGGTDTQYF
-	-	TRBV28	TRBJ1-5	TGTGCCAGCAGTTTGGTTGCGAGCAATCAGCCCCAGCATTTT	CASSLVASNQPQHF
-	-	TRBV15	TRBJ1-6	TGTGCCACCAGCAGACAGAGACCAGTGAATTCACCCCTCCACTTT	CATSRQRPVNSPLHF
-	-	TRBV7-8	TRBJ2-7	TGTGCCAGCAGCTTAGCGTGGTCAGGGCGCTTCGGGTACGAGCAGTACTTC	CASSLAWSGRFGYEQYF
TRBD1	-	TRBV7-2	TRBJ1-2	TGTGCCAGCAGCCAAGTTCGGGACAGGGGCTACACCTTC	CASSQVRDRGYTF
-	-	TRBV12-3/TRBV12-4	TRBJ1-6	TGTGCCAGCAGTTTAGTCGATAATTCACCCCTCCACTTT	CASSLVDNSPLHF
-	-	TRBV18	TRBJ2-3	TGTGCCAGCTCCACTGTGGACAATTCGGAGCAGTATTTT	CASSTVDNSEQYF
TRBD1	-	TRBV7-2	TRBJ2-5	TGTGCCAGCAGCCCGCAAACAGGGGGAAGAGAGACCCAGTACTTC	CASSPQTGGRETQYF
-	-	TRBV10-2	TRBJ2-1	TGCGCCAGCAGTGAGGGTGCTACCTCCTACAATGAGCAGTTCTTC	CASSEGATSYNEQFF
-	-	TRBV10-1	TRBJ2-4	TGCGCCAGCAGTGACAGGGAGGAGGACATTCAGTACTTC	CASSDREEDIQYF
TRBD1	-	TRBV7-9	TRBJ2-7	TGTGCCAGCAGCTTATCGCGGGACAGGTTTTATAGACAGTACTTC	CASSLSRDRFYRQYF
-	-	TRBV2	TRBJ1-1	TGTGCCAGCAGTGAGATCAGGGGAACTGAAGCTTTCTTT	CASSEIRGTEAFF
TRBD1	once	TRBV19	TRBJ2-2	TGTGCCAGTAGTGACAGGGGGAACACCGGGGAGCTGTTTTTT	CASSDRGNTGELFF
-	-	TRBV5-1	TRBJ2-2	TGCGCCAGCAGCTTGGCCGCTGGACCGAACACCGGGGAGCTGTTTTTT	CASSLAAGPNTGELFF
-	-	TRBV4-1	TRBJ2-1	TGCGCCAGCAGCCAAGAAACAGGACTCCCGAGCTCCTACAATGAGCAGTTCTTC	CASSQETGLPSSYNEQFF
-	-	TRBV6-5	TRBJ2-1	TGTGCCAGCAGTTACTCCGCAATCGACAGTACCGAGCAGTTCTTC	CASSYSAIDSTEQFF
-	-	TRBV14	TRBJ1-2	TGTGCCAGCAGCCAAGACGGTATGAGTCTCAGACCGTGGGGCTACACCTTC	CASSQDGMSLRPWGYTF
-	once	TRBV6-5	TRBJ2-7	TGTGCCAGCAGTCTACTCCCTGGCCCAATGGAGCAGTACTTC	CASSLLPGPMEQYF